A single sample gave rise to the 8 T cell receptor beta chains below, sequenced in a study of human T cells and chemical hapten exposure. Time point: patch test 1, 2 weeks after DPC sensitization. Treatment denoted: therapeutic diphenylcyclopropenone sensitization with weekly scalp DPC. A single record per CDR3 protein comes from TCRdb applying MiXCR to the RACE reads. The sample holds around 380,000 distinct CDR3 sequences, about 4.8% seen once. Sequences were derived from whole blood, sampled in connection with sensitization to the hapten diphenylcyclopropenone (DPC). The receptors come from a woman in her fifties or sixties with alopecia areata. Some clones in this sample may be carry-over from other donors' samples.

This clonotype was seen once. One base away lies a much larger clone, so this may be a sequencing read error. The rearrangement uses TRBV6-5 and TRBJ1-2; D might be TRBD1 (6 bases). The CDR3 is 17 amino acids. The ends were cut back, 7 bases at V and 3 bases at J, with 24 bases in the middle. CDR1 and CDR2 (germline): MNHEY, SVGAGI. The CDR3 protein is CASKQTGTIRTHYGYTF. CDR3 DNA sequence: TGTGCCAGCAAGCAGACAGGCACAATCCGGACCCACTATGGCTACACCTTC.

This clonotype was seen repeatedly, ten times or more. The J gene is TRBJ1-1, the V gene TRBV5-1, with D tentatively TRBD1 (5 bases). V lost 0 bases and J 3 bases, leaving 12 bases between the germline ends. Germline CDR1 SGHRS, CDR2 YFSETQ. The CDR3 runs 15 residues. The CDR3 loop reads CASSLDPGIDTEAFF. CDR3 nucleotides: TGCGCCAGCAGCTTGGACCCAGGGATTGACACTGAAGCTTTCTTT.

The chain is built from TRBV6-1 and TRBJ1-1, with 11 nucleotides matching TRBD1. V was clipped by 3 bases and J by 10 bases; unmatched bases: 7. Germline V CDR1 and CDR2: MNHNS, SASEGT. The CDR3 has 14 residues. The CDR3 loop is CASSDYGTGGSAFF. The CDR3 nucleotides are TGTGCCAGCAGTGATTACGGGACAGGGGGTTCAGCTTTCTTT.

This clonotype showed up many times. The chain carries TRBV11-3 and TRBJ2-2; 10 bases map to TRBD2. Germline-derived CDR1 and CDR2 are SGHNT and YENEEA. Trimming took 6 bases from V and 2 from J; bases not matched to a gene: 3. The CDR3 totals 15 residues. The CDR3: CASSLAGENTGELFF. Written as DNA, the CDR3 is TGTGCCAGCAGTCTAGCGGGGGAAAACACCGGGGAGCTGTTTTTT. Combining the CDR3 with reference TRBV11-3 and TRBJ2-2 gives the whole variable domain EAGVVQSPRYKIIEKKQPVAFWCNPISGHNTLYWYLQNLGQGPELLIRYENEEAVDDSQLPKDRFSAERLKGVDSTLKIQPAELGDSAVYLCASSLAGENTGELFFGEGSRLTVL.

This clonotype was seen more than once but under ten times. The CDR3 bases are TGTGCCAGCAGCTTAAAGGGGGATTTTCAGCCCCAGCATTTT. It yields the protein CASSLKGDFQPQHF. The chain couples TRBV7-2 to TRBJ1-5; TRBD1 is a possible D gene (6 bases). Trimming removed 2 bases at V and 6 bases at J, with 11 bases between. Germline CDR1 reads SGHTA; CDR2 reads FQGNSA. CDR3 length: 14 amino acids. Full variable domain (missing parts from reference TRBV7-2 and TRBJ1-5): GAGVSQSPSNKVTEKGKDVELRCDPISGHTALYWYRQSLGQGLEFLIYFQGNSAPDKSGLPSDRFSAERTGGSVSTLTIQRTQQEDSAVYLCASSLKGDFQPQHFGDGTRLSIL.

This clonotype was counted only a few times. This chain connects TRBV5-8 to TRBJ1-5; 7 bases line up with TRBD1. The germline V gene has CDR1 SGHTS and CDR2 YDEGEE. The CDR3 totals 17 residues. The trim removed 3 bases at V and 5 bases at J, leaving 14 bases unmatched. CDR3 amino acids: CASSWNLQGQRDQPQHF. In DNA form, the CDR3 reads TGTGCCAGCAGCTGGAACCTACAGGGACAGAGGGATCAGCCCCAGCATTTT.

This clonotype was counted only a few times. J is TRBJ1-5 and V is TRBV4-1; D ambiguous. Germline V gene sequence: CDR1 MGHRA, CDR2 YSYEKL. The V gene lost 1 base and the J gene lost 0 bases, with 13 bases spanning the gap. The CDR3 length is 17 residues. The CDR3 protein is CASSQGMGRNSNQPQHF. The CDR3 coding sequence is TGCGCCAGCAGCCAAGGTATGGGAAGGAATAGCAATCAGCCCCAGCATTTT.

The rearrangement joins TRBV20-1 to TRBJ2-1; D unresolved. The CDR3 runs to 12 residues. From germline, CDR1 is DFQATT and CDR2 SNEGSKA (reference sequence). CDR3 DNA: TGCACCCCCCAGGACCCCTACAATGAGCAGTTCTTC. Encoded protein: CTPQDPYNEQFF.